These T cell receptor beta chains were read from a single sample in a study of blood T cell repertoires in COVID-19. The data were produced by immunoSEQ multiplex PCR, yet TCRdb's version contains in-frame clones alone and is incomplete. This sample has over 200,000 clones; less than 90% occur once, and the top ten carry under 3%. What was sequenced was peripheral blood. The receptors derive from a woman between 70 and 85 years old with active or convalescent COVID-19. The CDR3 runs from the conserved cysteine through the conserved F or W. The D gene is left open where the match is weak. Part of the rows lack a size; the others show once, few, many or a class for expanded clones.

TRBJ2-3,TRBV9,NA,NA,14,TGTGCCAGCAGCGTGGGGAGCGGTGGGGATACGCAGTATTTT,CASSVGSGGDTQYF
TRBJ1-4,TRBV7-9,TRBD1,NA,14,TGTGCCAGCAGCTTAGGACAGGGTAATGAAAAACTGTTTTTT,CASSLGQGNEKLFF
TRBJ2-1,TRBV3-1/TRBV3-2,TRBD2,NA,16,TGTGCCAGCAGCCAAGATCGGGGACTAGCTTTTAATGAGCAGTTCTTC,CASSQDRGLAFNEQFF
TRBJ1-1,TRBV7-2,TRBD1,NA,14,TGTGCCAGCAGCTTTCAGGGGGCAAACACTGAAGCTTTCTTT,CASSFQGANTEAFF
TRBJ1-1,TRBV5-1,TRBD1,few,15,TGCGCCAGCAGCCCAGACAGGGGGCTGGTTGCTGAAGCTTTCTTT,CASSPDRGLVAEAFF
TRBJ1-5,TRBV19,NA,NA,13,TGTGCCAGTAGCCAGGGGTTGAATCAGCCCCAGCATTTT,CASSQGLNQPQHF
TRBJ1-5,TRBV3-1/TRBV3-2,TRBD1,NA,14,TGTGCCAGCAGAACCGACAGGGGCCAACAGCCCCAGCATTTT,CASRTDRGQQPQHF
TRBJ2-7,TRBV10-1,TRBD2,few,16,TGCGCCGGCACCGGGACTAGCGGGGGGGTATCCTACGAGCAGTACTTC,CAGTGTSGGVSYEQYF
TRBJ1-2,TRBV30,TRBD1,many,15,TGTGCCTGGAGTGTAAGACAGGGGTCCAACTATGGCTACACCTTC,CAWSVRQGSNYGYTF
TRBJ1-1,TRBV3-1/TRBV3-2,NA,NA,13,TGTGCCAGCAGCCAAGGTTTTGATCAGGGCCCTTTCTTT,CASSQGFDQGPFF
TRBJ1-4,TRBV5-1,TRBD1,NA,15,TGCGCCAGCAGTCTAGGACAGGGAGGTTGGGAAAAACTGTTTTTT,CASSLGQGGWEKLFF
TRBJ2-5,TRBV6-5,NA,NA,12,TGTGCCAGCAGCGCGGGTTGGGAGACCCAGTACTTC,CASSAGWETQYF
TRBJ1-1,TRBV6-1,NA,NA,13,TGTGCCAGCAGTGAAAATGGGGGCGCTGAAGCTTTCTTT,CASSENGGAEAFF
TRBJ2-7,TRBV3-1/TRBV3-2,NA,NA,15,TGTGCCAGCAGCGATGGACAGTCCACACCCTACGAGCAGTACTTC,CASSDGQSTPYEQYF
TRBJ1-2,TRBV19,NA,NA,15,TGTGCCAGTAACTCACGGGGAGTGTCAGTCTATGGCTACACCTTC,CASNSRGVSVYGYTF
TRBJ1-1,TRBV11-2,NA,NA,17,TGTGCCAGCAGCTTAGCCCTGGACAGCCGAAAGAACACTGAAGCTTTCTTT,CASSLALDSRKNTEAFF
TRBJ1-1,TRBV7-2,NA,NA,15,TGTGCCAGCAGCACCCACCTAGGGAGGTCCACTGAAGCTTTCTTT,CASSTHLGRSTEAFF
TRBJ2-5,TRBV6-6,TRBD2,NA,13,TGTGCCAGCAGTTTCGGACTAGTGGAGACCCAGTACTTC,CASSFGLVETQYF
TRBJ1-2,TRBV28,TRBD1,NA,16,TGTGCCAGCAGTTTACCCGCTGTGGACAGGGGCTATGGCTACACCTTC,CASSLPAVDRGYGYTF
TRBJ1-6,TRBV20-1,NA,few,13,TGCAGTGCTAGTCCTAGGGGGAATTCACCCCTCCACTTT,CSASPRGNSPLHF
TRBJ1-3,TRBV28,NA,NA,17,TGTGCCAGCAGTTCGAACCAGGGGCTTCCCTCTGGAAACACCATATATTTT,CASSSNQGLPSGNTIYF
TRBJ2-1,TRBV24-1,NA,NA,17,TGTGCCACCAGTGATCCCCCATCGGAGAGCTCCTACAATGAGCAGTTCTTC,CATSDPPSESSYNEQFF
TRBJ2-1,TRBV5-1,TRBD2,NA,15,TGCGCCAGCAGCTTGGCGGCTAGCGGGAGGAATGAGCAGTTCTTC,CASSLAASGRNEQFF
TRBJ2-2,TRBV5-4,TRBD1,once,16,TGTGCCAGCAGCCGGACAGGAATCCGTGGGGGCGGGGAGCTGTTTTTT,CASSRTGIRGGGELFF
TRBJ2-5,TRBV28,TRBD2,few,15,TGTGCCAGCAAAGGCGGGAGAAGGTTCCAAGAGACCCAGTACTTC,CASKGGRRFQETQYF
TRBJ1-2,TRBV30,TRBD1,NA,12,TGTGCCTGGACAGGGGGCGCCTATGGCTACACCTTC,CAWTGGAYGYTF
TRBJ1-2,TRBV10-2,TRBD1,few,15,TGCGCCAGCAGGAGAGGGACAGGGGGTGGCTATGGCTACACCTTC,CASRRGTGGGYGYTF
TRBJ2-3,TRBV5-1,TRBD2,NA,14,TGCGCCAGCAGCTTCAACGGGAGGGAAGATACGCAGTATTTT,CASSFNGREDTQYF
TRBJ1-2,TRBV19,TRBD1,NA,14,TGTGCCAGTAGGGCGACGGACAGGGGAGGCGGCTACACCTTC,CASRATDRGGGYTF
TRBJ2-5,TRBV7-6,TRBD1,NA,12,TGTGCCAGCAGGACAGGGGGGGAGACCCAGTACTTC,CASRTGGETQYF
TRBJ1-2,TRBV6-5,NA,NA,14,TGTGCCAGCAGTTACTCGGACACAGGGTATGGCTACACCTTC,CASSYSDTGYGYTF
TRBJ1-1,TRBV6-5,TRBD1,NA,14,TGTGCCAGCAGTCCAATGACAGGGTCCGATGAAGCTTTCTTT,CASSPMTGSDEAFF
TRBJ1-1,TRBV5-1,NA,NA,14,TGCGCCAGCAGCCCTCAGGGCCCCAACACTGAAGCTTTCTTT,CASSPQGPNTEAFF
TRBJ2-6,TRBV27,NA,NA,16,TGTGCCAGCAGCTTAACTGTCACCTCTGGGGCCAACGTCCTGACTTTC,CASSLTVTSGANVLTF
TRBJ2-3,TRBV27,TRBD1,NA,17,TGTGCCAGCAGTAGCAACAGCCTAGGGGGCAGGGCGAATACGCAGTATTTT,CASSSNSLGGRANTQYF
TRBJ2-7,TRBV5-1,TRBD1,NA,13,TGCGCCAGCAGCTCACACAGGGGGTACGAGCAGTACTTC,CASSSHRGYEQYF
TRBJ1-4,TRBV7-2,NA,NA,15,TGTGCCAGCAGCCCGGCGGGGGGGTTATTAGCAAAACTGTTTTTT,CASSPAGGLLAKLFF
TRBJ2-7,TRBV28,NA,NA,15,TGTGCCAGCAGCAATCGACAGTCATGGGCCTACGAGCAGTACTTC,CASSNRQSWAYEQYF
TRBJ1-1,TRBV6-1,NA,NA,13,TGTGCCAGCAGTGAAGTAGGGGGTAGTGAAGCTTTCTTT,CASSEVGGSEAFF
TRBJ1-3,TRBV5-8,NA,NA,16,TGTGCCAGCAGCTTGGCCGTGGACAGCTCTGGAAACACCATATATTTT,CASSLAVDSSGNTIYF
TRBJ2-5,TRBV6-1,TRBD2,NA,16,TGTGCCAGCAGTGAAGGGACTAGCGCACGCTATCGGACCCAGTACTTC,CASSEGTSARYRTQYF
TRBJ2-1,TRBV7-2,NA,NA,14,TGTGCCAGCAGCTTGTACGGGGAATACAATGAGCAGTTCTTC,CASSLYGEYNEQFF
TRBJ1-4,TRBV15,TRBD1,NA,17,TGTGCCACCAGCAGGACCTTGCCGGGACAGGGGACCGAAAAACTGTTTTTT,CATSRTLPGQGTEKLFF
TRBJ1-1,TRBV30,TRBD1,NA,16,TGTGCCTGGAGTGGGGGGTTTCGACAGGGGGCTACTGAAGCTTTCTTT,CAWSGGFRQGATEAFF
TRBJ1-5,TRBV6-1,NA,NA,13,TGTGCCAGCAGTGAACATGAGAATCAGCCCCAGCATTTT,CASSEHENQPQHF
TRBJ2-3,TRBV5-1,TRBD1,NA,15,TGCGCCAGCAGCTTGCGGACAGGGACCACAGATACGCAGTATTTT,CASSLRTGTTDTQYF
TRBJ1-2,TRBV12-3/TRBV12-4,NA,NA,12,TGTGCCAGCAGTCCGGGGGACTTTGGCTACACCTTC,CASSPGDFGYTF
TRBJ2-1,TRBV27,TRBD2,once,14,TGTGCCAGCAGTACGGGACTACCGGTGGATGAGCAGTTCTTC,CASSTGLPVDEQFF